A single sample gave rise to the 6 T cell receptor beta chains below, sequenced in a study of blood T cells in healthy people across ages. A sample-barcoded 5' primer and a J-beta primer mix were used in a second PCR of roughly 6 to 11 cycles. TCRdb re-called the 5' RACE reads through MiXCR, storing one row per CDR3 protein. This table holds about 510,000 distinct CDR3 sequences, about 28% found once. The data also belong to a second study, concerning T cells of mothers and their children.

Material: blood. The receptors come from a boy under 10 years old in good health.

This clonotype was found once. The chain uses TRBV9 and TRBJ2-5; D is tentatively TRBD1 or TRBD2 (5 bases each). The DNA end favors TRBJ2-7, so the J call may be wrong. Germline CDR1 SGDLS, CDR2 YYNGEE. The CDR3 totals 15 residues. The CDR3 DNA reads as TGTGCCAGCAGCGTAGGAGGGGAGAGGCTCTACGAGCAGTACTTC. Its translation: CASSVGGERLYEQYF.

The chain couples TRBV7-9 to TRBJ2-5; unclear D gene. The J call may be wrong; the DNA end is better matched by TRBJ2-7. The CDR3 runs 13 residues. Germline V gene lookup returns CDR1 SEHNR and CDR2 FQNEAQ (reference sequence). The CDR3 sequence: CASSFKAAAEQYF. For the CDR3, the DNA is TGTGCCAGCAGCTTTAAGGCTGCAGCCGAGCAGTACTTC.

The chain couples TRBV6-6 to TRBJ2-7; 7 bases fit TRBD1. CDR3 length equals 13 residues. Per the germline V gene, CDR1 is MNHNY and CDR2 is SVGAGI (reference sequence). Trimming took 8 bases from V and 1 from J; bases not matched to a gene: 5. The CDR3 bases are TGTGCCAGCGTCCGGGACAGATCCTACGAGCAGTACTTC. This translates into CASVRDRSYEQYF.

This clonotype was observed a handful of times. DNA for the CDR3: TGTGCCAGCAGGAAACGGGACACCTACGAGCAGTACTTC. Its translation: CASRKRDTYEQYF. This sequence joins TRBV12-3 or TRBV12-4 and TRBJ2-7; maybe TRBD1 (6 bases). The V gene lost 6 bases and the J gene lost 2 bases, with 11 bases spanning the gap. The CDR3 is 13 residues long.

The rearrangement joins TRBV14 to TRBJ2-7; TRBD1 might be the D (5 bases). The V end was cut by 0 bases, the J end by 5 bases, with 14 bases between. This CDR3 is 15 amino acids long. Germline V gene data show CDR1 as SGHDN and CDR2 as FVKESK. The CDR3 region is CASSQEGQGTHEQYF. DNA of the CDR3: TGTGCCAGCAGCCAAGAAGGCCAGGGTACCCACGAGCAGTACTTC.

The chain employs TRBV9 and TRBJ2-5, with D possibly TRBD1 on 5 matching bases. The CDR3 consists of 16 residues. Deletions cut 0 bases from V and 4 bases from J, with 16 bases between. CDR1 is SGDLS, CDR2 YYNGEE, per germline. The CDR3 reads CASSVEGASELETQYF. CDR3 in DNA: TGTGCCAGCAGCGTAGAAGGGGCGTCCGAACTAGAGACCCAGTACTTC.